This T cell receptor beta chain comes out of a study of cytotoxic CD8 clonotypes in ibrutinib-treated CLL (dated by TCRdb to about 2021). Notes on the research overall: The cohort had ten to twelve relapsed/refractory and 15 treatment-naive patients; 17 were IGHV unmutated. Samples averaged roughly 260,000 productive templates and just under 95,000 productive rearrangements. Every sample from remission and from progressive disease was obtained while the patients were still on ibrutinib. Cryopreserved peripheral blood mononuclear cells were collected before treatment, at response, and at either disease progression or sustained remission. Response samples were taken after a median of 12 months on treatment, ranging from about 6 to 36 months. Responses were partial in roughly 24 patients and complete in 2; after median about 63 months follow-up, about 14 stayed in remission and roughly twelve progressed. Longitudinal samples were available for about 30% of the 86 trial participants.

The time point label corresponds to: less than 30 months on ibrutinib. For TCR beta library preparation, 1.5 to 2.5 micrograms of genomic DNA was extracted from cryopreserved PBMCs. Longitudinal blood samples from CLL patients on ibrutinib monotherapy were analyzed using high-throughput TCR beta sequencing. The patients took part in an open-label, single-center phase 2 trial of ibrutinib monotherapy. The CDR3 has 14 amino acids, counting the end cysteine and phenylalanine. Only the CDR3 region is kept as DNA, spanning 42 bases read in frame from base 1. The paper as a whole reports these results and caveats: Sustained-remission and progressing patients did not have matched sampling times, and lymph node repertoires were not examined. Public clonotypes were rare and either shrank or stayed stable during treatment, and the rise in clonality at ibrutinib response reflected expansion of private clonotypes. Clonality rose at ibrutinib response, remained stable during sustained remission, and dropped back toward baseline at progression. Baseline clonality was found to be higher than that of age-matched healthy donors and was strongly correlated with circulating CD8+ T-cell counts.

Each clonotype received, on average, 10x coverage in deep resolution sequencing performed on a MiSeq, where the target depth lay between 1 in 1 million and 1 in 200,000 T cells. TCR beta libraries were generated with the immunoSEQ hsTCRB Kit. On the study's bioinformatics: Data were analyzed with ImmunoSEQ Data Assistant and ImmunoSEQ Analyzer, with V, D and J genes assigned per IMGT definitions. Clonality, which ranges from 0 to 1, was calculated by subtracting the normalized Shannon entropy of productive rearrangement frequencies from one. Only overrepresented clonotypes making up at least 0.05% of the repertoire of each patient were included in the public clonotype analysis. About twelve age-matched healthy donor repertoires from immuneACCESS were used as controls for clonality. Here the immuneACCESS table is served through TCRdb, limited to in-frame sequences with V and J called. Missing clones are a known gap in these copies; in checked studies unresolved V genes cover under half, and the rest lacks a known reason. From that table come the V and J calls and clone size; the DNA was used to work out D and trimming. This sample lists roughly 200,000 clones; over 60% were detected once. Under 15% of the sample is held by the ten biggest clonotypes.

Points on this clone: Its target antigen remains unknown. Base qualities are missing; no much larger clone stands one base away.

The specimen comprised PBMCs, sampled after 24 months of ibrutinib treatment. The clonotype was recovered from a human donor with chronic lymphocytic leukemia. The rearranged segments are TRBV21-1 and TRBJ1-1. TRBV21-1 constitutes a pseudogene. The CDR3 reads as follows: CASILGGMNTEAFF. Read as DNA, the sequence is TGTGCCAGCATCCTAGGGGGGATGAACACTGAAGCTTTCTTT.